The 18 T cell receptor beta chains given below trace back to one sample, sequenced in a study of beta chain features in type 1 diabetes. cDNA synthesis used the whole RNA isolate, giving expressed TCRB sequences. Method: immunoSEQ multiplex PCR; TCRdb's copy keeps in-frame clones and lacks some. The table shows around 240,000 clones, with 68% occurring only once. Sequencing was done on a sample of naive CD4+ T cells from blood. The receptors derive from a man younger than 40 in good health.

The chain is built from TRBV9 and TRBJ1-2, with D unclear. Germline lookup yields CDR1 SGDLS and CDR2 YYNGEE. The CDR3 has 14 residues. V was clipped by 0 bases and J by 0 bases, with 6 bases between them. This CDR3 reads CASSVVSTNYGYTF. CDR3 sequence (DNA): TGTGCCAGCAGCGTAGTTTCGACTAACTATGGCTACACCTTC.

This clone appeared a few times. The rearrangement links TRBV29-1 to TRBJ2-3; TRBD1 or TRBD2 may be the D gene (6 bases each). CDR3 size: 13 residues. The V gene lost 6 bases and the J gene lost 2 bases, with 12 bases spanning the gap. In germline, CDR1 is SQVTM, CDR2 ANQGSEA. The CDR3 sequence is CSVGGLATDTQYF. DNA for the CDR3: TGCAGCGTGGGGGGCCTTGCCACAGATACGCAGTATTTT.

The CDR3 here is CASRSQRTYEQYF. The CDR3 DNA reads as TGTGCCAGTAGAAGCCAGAGGACCTACGAGCAGTACTTC. J is TRBJ2-7 and V is TRBV19; D is unresolved. Germline assignment: CDR1 LNHDA and CDR2 SQIVND (reference sequence). The CDR3 is made up of 13 amino acids. The V end was cut by 6 bases, the J end by 2 bases, with 11 bases between. The variable domain in full, completed from reference TRBV19 and TRBJ2-7, reads DGGITQSPKYLFRKEGQNVTLSCEQNLNHDAMYWYRQDPGQGLRLIYYSQIVNDFQKGDIAEGYSVSREKKESFPLTVTSAQKNPTAFYLCASRSQRTYEQYFGPGTRLTVT.

V is TRBV27 and J is TRBJ2-1, with a tentative D call TRBD2 (6 bases). The CDR3 sequence is 13 residues long. Germline V gene data show CDR1 as MNHEY and CDR2 as SMNVEV (reference sequence). Trimming removed 3 bases from V and 9 bases from J, with 12 bases in between. The CDR3 nucleotides read TGTGCCAGCAGTTTCCTGTCCGGGGGTGAGCAGTTCTTC. Translation: CASSFLSGGEQFF.

The chain joins TRBV11-2 to TRBJ2-1; 7 bases line up with TRBD2. This CDR3 is 15 amino acids long. V lost 2 bases to trimming and J lost 3 bases; unmatched junction nucleotides: 4. CDR1 is SGHAT, CDR2 FQNNGV, per germline. CDR3 residues: CASSLSGGNYNEQFF. The CDR3 DNA follows: TGTGCCAGCAGCTTATCCGGGGGGAACTACAATGAGCAGTTCTTC.

As regards this clone: At the DNA level, this CDR3 is encoded by other sequences in the same sample as well. The chain uses TRBV20-1 and TRBJ2-5; D ambiguous. The CDR3 covers 10 residues. V lost 3 bases to trimming and J lost 1 base, with 0 bases between them. Germline loops: CDR1 DFQATT, CDR2 SNEGSKA (reference sequence). The CDR3 DNA reads TGCAGTGCTAGCCAAGAGACCCAGTACTTC. It specifies CSASQETQYF.

With regard to this clone: The sample holds other DNA sequences that translate to the same CDR3. V and J are TRBV4-2 and TRBJ1-2; the D is unclear. Germline CDR1 and CDR2: LGHNA and YNFKEQ. CDR3 size: 12 residues. With 1 base removed from V and 7 bases from J, the gap between germline ends came to 7 bases. CDR3 sequence: CASSQGVGGYTF. In DNA form, the CDR3 reads TGTGCCAGCAGCCAAGGTGTGGGTGGCTACACCTTC.

The genes are TRBV6-5 and TRBJ2-1; 9 positions agree with TRBD2. This CDR3 has 13 residues. The V gene end was trimmed by 10 bases and the J gene end by 7 bases; junction bases not matched to a gene: 8. Germline-derived CDR1 and CDR2 are MNHEY and SVGAGI. The CDR3 region is CATGGLARNEQFF. The CDR3 DNA sequence: TGTGCCACCGGAGGACTAGCGAGAAATGAGCAGTTCTTC.

The chain is built from TRBV7-8 and TRBJ2-4; 9 nucleotides align to TRBD1. Germline trimming cut 0 bases from V and 9 bases from J; bases unmatched to any gene: 12. The CDR3 length is 17 residues. In germline, CDR1 is SGHVS, CDR2 FQNEAQ. The CDR3 DNA follows: TGTGCCAGCAGCTTAGCGTGGACAGGGGATGCCAAAGGCATTCAGTACTTC. Encoded protein: CASSLAWTGDAKGIQYF.

The chain carries TRBV6-5 and TRBJ1-2, with D hard to call. CDR3 length: 13 residues. The germline V gene encodes CDR1 MNHEY and CDR2 SVGAGI. Trimming pared 2 bases from V and 3 bases from J, leaving 7 bases between. CDR3 region: CASSYERDYGYTF. CDR3 sequence (DNA): TGTGCCAGCAGTTACGAGAGGGACTATGGCTACACCTTC.

The chain combines TRBV7-2 with TRBJ2-5; no firm D call. There are 14 residues in the CDR3. Deletions cut 1 base from V and 2 bases from J, with 8 bases between. The V gene's germline CDR1 is SGHTA and CDR2 FQGNSA. CDR3 sequence (DNA): TGTGCCAGCAGCTTAGTTGGTCAGCAAGAGACCCAGTACTTC. This translates into CASSLVGQQETQYF.

This sequence joins TRBV9 and TRBJ2-7; TRBD2 matches at 11 bases. The CDR3 is 14 amino acids. Germline loops: CDR1 SGDLS, CDR2 YYNGEE. The ends lost 4 bases at V and 4 bases at J; junction bases unmatched: 4. CDR3 nucleotide sequence: TGTGCCAGCAGCTCGCTAGCGGGGGGATACGAGCAGTACTTC. This sequence encodes CASSSLAGGYEQYF.

The table lists this clone with a few counts. The J gene is TRBJ2-1, the V gene TRBV30, with D perhaps matching TRBD2 (6 bases). CDR3 size: 12 residues. Germline CDR1 and CDR2: GTSNPN and SVGIG (reference sequence). The V and J ends lost 3 bases and 7 bases respectively, with 10 bases between them. CDR3 residues: CAWRHRENEQFF. The CDR3 DNA reads TGTGCCTGGAGACATCGGGAGAATGAGCAGTTCTTC. Combining the CDR3 with reference TRBV30 and TRBJ2-1 gives the whole variable domain SQTIHQWPATLVQPVGSPLSLECTVEGTSNPNLYWYRQAAGRGLQLLFYSVGIGQISSEVPQNLSASRPQDRQFILSSKKLLLSDSGFYLCAWRHRENEQFFGPGTRLTVL.

This clone was recorded a few times. This sequence joins TRBV29-1 and TRBJ2-5; either TRBD1 or TRBD2 may supply D (5 bases each). This CDR3 is built from 13 residues. The V end was cut by 0 bases, the J end by 5 bases, with 10 bases between. Germline CDR1 reads SQVTM; CDR2 reads ANQGSEA. The CDR3 DNA sequence: TGCAGCGTTGAAGATCTCGGGGCGGAGACCCAGTACTTC. Translation gives CSVEDLGAETQYF.

On this clone itself: Other DNA sequences in this specimen translate into the identical CDR3. V usage is TRBV4-1 and J usage is TRBJ2-1; TRBD2 might be the D (5 bases). The CDR3 spans 13 residues. Germline CDR1 is MGHRA and CDR2 is YSYEKL. Trimming pared 1 base from V and 4 bases from J, leaving 5 bases between. This CDR3 reads CASSQGGYNEQFF. The CDR3 DNA is TGCGCCAGCAGCCAAGGAGGGTACAATGAGCAGTTCTTC.

The J gene is TRBJ2-2, the V gene TRBV7-8; D is perhaps TRBD1 or TRBD2 (5 bases each). Trimming cost V 5 bases and J 0 bases, with 13 bases left between them. The CDR3 runs 16 residues. The germline V gene has CDR1 SGHVS and CDR2 FQNEAQ. The CDR3 region has the DNA TGTGCCAGCAGCATCTCGGGACCAGCGAACACCGGGGAGCTGTTTTTT. It yields the protein CASSISGPANTGELFF.

This chain joins TRBV2 and TRBJ2-7, with 8 bases identical to TRBD2. The J segment lost 3 bases and the V segment lost 7 bases, leaving 5 bases of the junction unmatched. Germline V gene lookup returns CDR1 SNHLY and CDR2 FYNNEI. The CDR3 runs to 13 residues. The CDR3 bases are TGTGCCAGCATATCGCGGGAGGTCTACGAGCAGTACTTC. Protein sequence: CASISREVYEQYF.

The gene calls are TRBV2 and TRBJ2-2; 13 bases are a match to TRBD2. CDR3 length equals 15 residues. Germline V lookup: CDR1 SNHLY, CDR2 FYNNEI. Trimming at V came to 6 bases and at J to 5 bases, leaving 3 bases not matched to a gene. CDR3 coding DNA: TGTGCCAGCAGCGGACTAGCGGGAGAGACCGGGGAGCTGTTTTTT. This gives the protein CASSGLAGETGELFF. Using reference TRBV2 and TRBJ2-2 for the parts outside the CDR3, the full variable domain is EPEVTQTPSHQVTQMGQEVILRCVPISNHLYFYWYRQILGQKVEFLVSFYNNEISEKSEIFDDQFSVERPDGSNFTLKIRSTKLEDSAMYFCASSGLAGETGELFFGEGSRLTVL.